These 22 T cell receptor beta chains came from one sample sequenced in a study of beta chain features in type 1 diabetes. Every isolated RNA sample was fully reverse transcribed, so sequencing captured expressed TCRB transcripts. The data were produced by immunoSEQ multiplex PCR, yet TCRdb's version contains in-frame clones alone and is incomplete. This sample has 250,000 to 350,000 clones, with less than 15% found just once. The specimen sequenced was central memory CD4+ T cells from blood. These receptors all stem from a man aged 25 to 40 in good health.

The CDR3 protein is CASSEGRTTNPYNEQFF. The CDR3 region has the DNA TGTGCCAGCAGTGAAGGAAGGACTACAAACCCATACAATGAGCAGTTCTTC. The V and J genes are TRBV6-1 and TRBJ2-1, with D possibly being TRBD2 (6 bases). The CDR3 extends over 17 amino acids. The V gene's germline CDR1 is MNHNS and CDR2 SASEGT. Trimming stripped 1 base from V and 4 bases from J, with 17 bases between.

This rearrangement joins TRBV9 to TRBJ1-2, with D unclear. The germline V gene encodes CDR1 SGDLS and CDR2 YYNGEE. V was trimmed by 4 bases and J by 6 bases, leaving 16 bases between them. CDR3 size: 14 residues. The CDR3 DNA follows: TGTGCCAGCAGCCAAAACAGAGGTGGGGATGGCTACACCTTC. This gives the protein CASSQNRGGDGYTF.

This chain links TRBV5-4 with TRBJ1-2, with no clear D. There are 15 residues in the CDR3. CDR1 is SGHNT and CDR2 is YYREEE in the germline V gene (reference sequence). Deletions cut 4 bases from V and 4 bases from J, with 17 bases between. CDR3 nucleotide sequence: TGTGCCAGCAGCGAGGATTCGTGGGGAAGCTATGGCTACACCTTC. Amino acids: CASSEDSWGSYGYTF. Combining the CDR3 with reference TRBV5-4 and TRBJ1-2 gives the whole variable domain ETGVTQSPTHLIKTRGQQVTLRCSSQSGHNTVSWYQQALGQGPQFIFQYYREEENGRGNFPPRFSGLQFPNYSSELNVNALELDDSALYLCASSEDSWGSYGYTFGSGTRLTVV.

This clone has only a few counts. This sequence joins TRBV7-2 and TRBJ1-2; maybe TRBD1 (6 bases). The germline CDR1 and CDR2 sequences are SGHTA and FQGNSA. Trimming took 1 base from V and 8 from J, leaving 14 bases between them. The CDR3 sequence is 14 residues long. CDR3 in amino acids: CASSLEHRVGGYTF. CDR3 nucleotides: TGTGCCAGCAGCTTAGAGCACAGGGTGGGCGGCTACACCTTC.

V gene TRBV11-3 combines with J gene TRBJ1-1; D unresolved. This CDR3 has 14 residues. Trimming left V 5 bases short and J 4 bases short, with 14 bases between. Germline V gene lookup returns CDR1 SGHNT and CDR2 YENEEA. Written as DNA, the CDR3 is TGTGCCAGCAGCCCTCCTGGCGTGGGCACTGAAGCTTTCTTT. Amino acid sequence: CASSPPGVGTEAFF.

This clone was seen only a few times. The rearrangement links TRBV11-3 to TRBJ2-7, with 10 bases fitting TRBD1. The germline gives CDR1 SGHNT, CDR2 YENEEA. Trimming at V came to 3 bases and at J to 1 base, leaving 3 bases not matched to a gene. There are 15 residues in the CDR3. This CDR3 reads CASSLGQGPSYEQYV. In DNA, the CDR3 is TGTGCCAGCAGCTTGGGACAGGGGCCATCCTACGAGCAGTACGTC.

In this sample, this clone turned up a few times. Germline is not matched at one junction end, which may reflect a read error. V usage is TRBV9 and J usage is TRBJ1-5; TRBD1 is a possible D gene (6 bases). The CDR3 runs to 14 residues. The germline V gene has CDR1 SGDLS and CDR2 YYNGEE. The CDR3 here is CASNVEGGNQPQHF. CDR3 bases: TGTGCCAGCAACGTAGAGGGGGGCAATCAGCCCCAGCATTTT.

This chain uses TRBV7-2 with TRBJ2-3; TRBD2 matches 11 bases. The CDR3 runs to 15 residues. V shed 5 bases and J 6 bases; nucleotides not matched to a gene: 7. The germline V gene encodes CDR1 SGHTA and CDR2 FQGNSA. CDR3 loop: CASSRTSGGMDTQYF. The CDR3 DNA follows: TGTGCCAGCAGCCGCACTAGCGGGGGTATGGATACGCAGTATTTT.

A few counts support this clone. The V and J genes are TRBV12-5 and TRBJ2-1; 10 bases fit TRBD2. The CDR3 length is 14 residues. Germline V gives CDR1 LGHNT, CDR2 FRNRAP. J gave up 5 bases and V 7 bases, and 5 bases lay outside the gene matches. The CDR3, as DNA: TGTGCTAGTGCCCTAGCGGGAGTGAACAATGAGCAGTTCTTC. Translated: CASALAGVNNEQFF.

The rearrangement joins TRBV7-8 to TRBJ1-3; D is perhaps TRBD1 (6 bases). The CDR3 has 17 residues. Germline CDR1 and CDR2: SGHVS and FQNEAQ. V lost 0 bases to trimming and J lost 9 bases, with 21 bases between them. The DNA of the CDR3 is TGTGCCAGCAGCTTAGCGCTCGGGGACACCGCTGTAGGCACCATATATTTT. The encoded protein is CASSLALGDTAVGTIYF.

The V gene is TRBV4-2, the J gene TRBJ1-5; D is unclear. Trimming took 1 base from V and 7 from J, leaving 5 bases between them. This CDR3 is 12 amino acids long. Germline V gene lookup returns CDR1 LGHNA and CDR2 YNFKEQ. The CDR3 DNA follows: TGTGCCAGCAGCCAAGTGGGCCAGCCCCAGCATTTT. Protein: CASSQVGQPQHF.

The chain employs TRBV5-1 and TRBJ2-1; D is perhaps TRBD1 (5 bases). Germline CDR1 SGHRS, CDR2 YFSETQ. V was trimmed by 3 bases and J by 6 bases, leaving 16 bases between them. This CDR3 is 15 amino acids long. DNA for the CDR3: TGCGCCAGCAGCTCGTCCCCAGTTCAGGGCAATGAGCAGTTCTTC. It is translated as CASSSSPVQGNEQFF.

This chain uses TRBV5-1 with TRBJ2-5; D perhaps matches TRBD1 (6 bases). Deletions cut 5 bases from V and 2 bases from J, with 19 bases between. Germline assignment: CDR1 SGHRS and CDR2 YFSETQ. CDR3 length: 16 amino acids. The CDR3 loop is CASSLPTGRFQETQYF. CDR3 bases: TGCGCCAGCAGTTTACCAACAGGGAGATTTCAAGAGACCCAGTACTTC.

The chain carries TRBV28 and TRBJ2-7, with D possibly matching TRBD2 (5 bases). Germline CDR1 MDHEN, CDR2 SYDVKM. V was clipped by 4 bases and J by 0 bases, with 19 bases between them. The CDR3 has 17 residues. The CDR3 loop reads CASSSSFGWAGSYEQYV. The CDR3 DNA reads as TGTGCCAGCAGTTCCTCATTTGGTTGGGCGGGCTCCTACGAGCAGTACGTC.

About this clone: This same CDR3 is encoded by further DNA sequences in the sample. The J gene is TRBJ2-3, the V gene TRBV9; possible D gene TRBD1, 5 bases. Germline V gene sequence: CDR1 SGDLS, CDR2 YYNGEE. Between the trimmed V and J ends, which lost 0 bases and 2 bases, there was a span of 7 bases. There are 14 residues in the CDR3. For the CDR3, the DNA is TGTGCCAGCAGCGTAGGGGGCGACACAGATACGCAGTATTTT. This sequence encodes CASSVGGDTDTQYF.

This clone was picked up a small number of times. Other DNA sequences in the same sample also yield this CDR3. CDR3 in DNA: TGTGCCAGCAGCCAAGCCAGAAACACTGAAGCTTTCTTT. As protein: CASSQARNTEAFF. The rearrangement joins TRBV14 to TRBJ1-1, with D unclear. V lost 1 base, J lost 2 bases, and 5 bases lay in between. This CDR3 contains 13 residues. Germline CDR1 SGHDN, CDR2 FVKESK.

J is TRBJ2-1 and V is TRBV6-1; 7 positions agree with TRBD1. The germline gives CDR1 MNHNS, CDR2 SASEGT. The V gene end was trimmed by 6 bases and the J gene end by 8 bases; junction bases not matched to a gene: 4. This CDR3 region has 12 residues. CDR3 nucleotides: TGTGCCAGCAGGACAGGGAACCATGAGCAGTTCTTC. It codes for CASRTGNHEQFF.

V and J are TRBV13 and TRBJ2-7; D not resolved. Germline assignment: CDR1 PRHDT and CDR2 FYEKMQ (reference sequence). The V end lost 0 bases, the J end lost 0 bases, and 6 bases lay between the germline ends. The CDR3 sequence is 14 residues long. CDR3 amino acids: CASSLGTSSYEQYF. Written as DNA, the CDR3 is TGTGCCAGCAGCTTAGGCACCAGCTCCTACGAGCAGTACTTC.

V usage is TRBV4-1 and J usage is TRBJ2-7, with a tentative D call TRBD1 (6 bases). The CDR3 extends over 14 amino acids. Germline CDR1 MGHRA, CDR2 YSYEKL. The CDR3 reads CASSQADSSYEQYV. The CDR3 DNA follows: TGCGCCAGCAGTCAAGCGGACAGCTCCTACGAGCAGTACGTC.

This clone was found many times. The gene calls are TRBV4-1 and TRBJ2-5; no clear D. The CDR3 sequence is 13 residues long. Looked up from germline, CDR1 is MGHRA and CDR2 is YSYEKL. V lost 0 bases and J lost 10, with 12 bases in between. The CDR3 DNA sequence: TGCGCCAGCAGCCAAGATGGCAGACTGGTCCAGTACTTC. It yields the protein CASSQDGRLVQYF.

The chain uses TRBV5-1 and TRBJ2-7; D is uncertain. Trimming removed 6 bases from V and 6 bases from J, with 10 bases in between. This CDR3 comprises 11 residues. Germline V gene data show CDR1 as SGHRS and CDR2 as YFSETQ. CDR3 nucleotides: TGCGCCAGCAAAGATTCCGGCGAGCAGTACTTC. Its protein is CASKDSGEQYF.

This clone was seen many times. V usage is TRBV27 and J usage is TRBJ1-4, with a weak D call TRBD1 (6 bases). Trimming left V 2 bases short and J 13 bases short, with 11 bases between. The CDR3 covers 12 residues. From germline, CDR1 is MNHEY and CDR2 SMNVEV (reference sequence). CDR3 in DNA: TGTGCCAGCAGTTTACCCCAGGGGAGACTGTTTTTT. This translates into CASSLPQGRLFF.